This TCR beta chain appears in the sequencing data of a study of tumor-infiltrating lymphocytes in primary liver carcinoma. The CDR3 is 18 amino acids. Germline trimming cut 3 bases from V and 4 bases from J; bases unmatched to any gene: 15. In germline, CDR1 is LNHDA, CDR2 SQIVND (reference sequence). This clonotype was recorded a few times. What it binds is not known. Overall study results and limits: Tumors had a top-250-clone fraction that was significantly higher than blood (p = 0.039).

The tissue used was unsorted bulk material of roughly 17-33 mg. RNA and DNA were co-extracted from it with the AllPrep DNA/RNA mini kit. All patients had surgically resected primary liver carcinoma. Sampling of each tumor involved five separate regions. The authors made TCR beta cDNA from roughly 480 ng total RNA with a constant-region primer. Three nested multiplex PCR rounds, a slightly modified ARM-PCR method, built the TCR beta libraries. The first two PCR rounds, roughly 11 cycles each, used TRBV1-TRBV30 forward primers and a C-beta reverse primer. A single record per CDR3 protein comes from TCRdb applying MiXCR to the multiplex PCR reads. The sample contains approximately 120,000 distinct CDR3 sequences, 60% to 75% of which appear only once.

Sequencing was carried out using liver tumor tissue from sampling region 3. This sample's subset: tumor region T3, left-lateral pole. The chain joins TRBV19 to TRBJ1-5; 7 bases fit TRBD1. The clonotype originates from a woman aged 60-70 years with primary liver carcinoma and hepatitis B virus infection. CDR3 amino acids: CASSIGLTGTFLNQPQHF. The CDR3 region has the DNA TGTGCCAGTAGTATCGGTTTGACAGGGACTTTCCTTAATCAGCCCCAGCATTTT.